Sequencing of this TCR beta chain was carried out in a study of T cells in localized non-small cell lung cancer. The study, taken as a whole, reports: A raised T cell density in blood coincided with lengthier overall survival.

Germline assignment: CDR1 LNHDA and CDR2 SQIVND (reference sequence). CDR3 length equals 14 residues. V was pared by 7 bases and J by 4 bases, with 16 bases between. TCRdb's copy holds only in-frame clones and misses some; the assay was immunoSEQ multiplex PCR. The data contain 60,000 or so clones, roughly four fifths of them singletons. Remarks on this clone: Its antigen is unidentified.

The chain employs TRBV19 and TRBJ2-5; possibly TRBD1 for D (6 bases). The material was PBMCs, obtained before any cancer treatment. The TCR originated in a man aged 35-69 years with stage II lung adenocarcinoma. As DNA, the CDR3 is TGTGCCAGTAAACAGGGAAATGGGCGAGAGACCCAGTACTTC. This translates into CASKQGNGRETQYF.